This T cell receptor (beta chain) was identified during a study of neurological immune-mediated disorders. The time point denotes: longitudinal time-point 3. The unsorted libraries were made from 2 million PBMCs kept at -80 C. Whenever a sequencing run was performed, it yielded over 170 million TCR-beta sequences from 15-18 subjects. TCRdb re-called the 5' RACE reads through MiXCR, storing one row per CDR3 protein. The sample has approximately 100,000 distinct CDR3 sequences, 11% seen once. Germline assignment: CDR1 SGHRS and CDR2 YFSETQ. The CDR3 extends over 15 amino acids. V dropped 4 bases and J dropped 1 base, with 14 bases sitting between them.

V gene TRBV5-1 combines with J gene TRBJ2-5; D remains unclear. Sequencing input: PBMCs. The TCR originated in a female donor with HTLV-1-associated myelopathy (HAM/TSP). The CDR3 nucleotides are TGCGCCAGCAGCAACGAGCCTGGCAGCCAAGAGACCCAGTACTTC. This codes for CASSNEPGSQETQYF.